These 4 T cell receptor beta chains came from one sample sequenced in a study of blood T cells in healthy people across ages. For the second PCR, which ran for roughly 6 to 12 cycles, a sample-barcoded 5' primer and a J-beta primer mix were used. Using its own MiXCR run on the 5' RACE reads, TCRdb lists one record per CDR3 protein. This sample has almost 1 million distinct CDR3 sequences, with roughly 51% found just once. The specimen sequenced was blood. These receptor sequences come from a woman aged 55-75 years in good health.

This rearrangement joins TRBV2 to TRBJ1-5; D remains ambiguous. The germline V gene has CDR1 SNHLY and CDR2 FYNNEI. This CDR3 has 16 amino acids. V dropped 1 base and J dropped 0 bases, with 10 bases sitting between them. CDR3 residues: CASSEDAGYSNQPQHF. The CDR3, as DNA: TGTGCCAGCAGTGAAGATGCAGGTTATAGCAATCAGCCCCAGCATTTT.

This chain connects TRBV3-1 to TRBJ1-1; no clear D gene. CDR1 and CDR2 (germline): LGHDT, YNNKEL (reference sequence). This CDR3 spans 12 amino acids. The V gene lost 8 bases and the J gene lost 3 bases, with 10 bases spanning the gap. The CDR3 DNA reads TGTGCCAGCCGTTCTGGCGACACTGAAGCTTTCTTT. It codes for CASRSGDTEAFF. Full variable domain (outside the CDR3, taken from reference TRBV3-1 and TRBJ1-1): DTAVSQTPKYLVTQMGNDKSIKCEQNLGHDTMYWYKQDSKKFLKIMFSYNNKELIINETVPNRFSPKSPDKAHLNLHINSLELGDSAVYFCASRSGDTEAFFGQGTRLTVV.

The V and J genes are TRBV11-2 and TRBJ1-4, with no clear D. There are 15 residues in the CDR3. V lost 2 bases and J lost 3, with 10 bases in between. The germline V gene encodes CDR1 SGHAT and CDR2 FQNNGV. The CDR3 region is CASSLKDGSNEKLFF. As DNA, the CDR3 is TGTGCCAGCAGCTTAAAGGACGGGTCTAATGAAAAACTGTTTTTT.

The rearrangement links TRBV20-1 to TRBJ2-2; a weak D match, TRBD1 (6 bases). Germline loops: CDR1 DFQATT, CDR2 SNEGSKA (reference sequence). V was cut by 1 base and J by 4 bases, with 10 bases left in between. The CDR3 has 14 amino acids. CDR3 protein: CSARAYRVTGELFF. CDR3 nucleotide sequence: TGCAGTGCTAGAGCATACAGGGTCACCGGGGAGCTGTTTTTT.